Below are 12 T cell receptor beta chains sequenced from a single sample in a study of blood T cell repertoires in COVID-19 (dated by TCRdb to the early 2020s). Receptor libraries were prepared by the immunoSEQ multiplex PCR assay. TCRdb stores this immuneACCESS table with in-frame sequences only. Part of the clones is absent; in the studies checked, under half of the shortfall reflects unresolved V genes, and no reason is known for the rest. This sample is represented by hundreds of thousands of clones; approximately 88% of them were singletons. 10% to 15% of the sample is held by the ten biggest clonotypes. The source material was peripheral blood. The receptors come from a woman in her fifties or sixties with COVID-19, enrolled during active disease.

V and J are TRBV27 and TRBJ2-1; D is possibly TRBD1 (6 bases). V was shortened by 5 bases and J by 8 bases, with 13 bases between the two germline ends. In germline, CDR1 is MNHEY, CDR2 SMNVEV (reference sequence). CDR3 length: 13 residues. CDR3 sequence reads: CASSQPTGYEQFF. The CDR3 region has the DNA TGTGCCAGCAGTCAACCCACAGGGTATGAGCAGTTCTTC.

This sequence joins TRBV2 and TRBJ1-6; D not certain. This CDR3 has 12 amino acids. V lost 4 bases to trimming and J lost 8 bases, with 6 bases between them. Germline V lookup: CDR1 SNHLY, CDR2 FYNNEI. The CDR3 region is CASSGRHSPLHF. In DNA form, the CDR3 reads TGTGCCAGCAGTGGGCGGCATTCACCCCTCCACTTT.

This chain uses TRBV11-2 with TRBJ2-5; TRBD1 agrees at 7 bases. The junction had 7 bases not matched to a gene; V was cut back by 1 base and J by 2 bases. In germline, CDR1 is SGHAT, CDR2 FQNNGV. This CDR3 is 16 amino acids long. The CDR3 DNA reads TGTGCCAGCAGCTTAGGTGGGACAGTGACACAAGAGACCCAGTACTTC. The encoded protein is CASSLGGTVTQETQYF.

The CDR3 DNA reads TGTGCCAGCAGCTGGGGACAGTCTGGAAACACCATATATTTT. This codes for CASSWGQSGNTIYF. The V call is TRBV11-2, the J call TRBJ1-3, with TRBD1 matching over 7 bases. The CDR3 sequence is 14 residues long. Unmatched junction bases numbered 1, after V lost 4 bases and J lost 1 base. CDR1 SGHAT and CDR2 FQNNGV come from the germline V gene.

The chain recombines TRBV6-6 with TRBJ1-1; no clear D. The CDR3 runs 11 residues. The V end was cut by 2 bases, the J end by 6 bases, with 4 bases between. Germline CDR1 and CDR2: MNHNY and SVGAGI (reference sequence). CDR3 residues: CASSYGPEAFF. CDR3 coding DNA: TGTGCCAGCAGTTACGGCCCTGAAGCTTTCTTT.

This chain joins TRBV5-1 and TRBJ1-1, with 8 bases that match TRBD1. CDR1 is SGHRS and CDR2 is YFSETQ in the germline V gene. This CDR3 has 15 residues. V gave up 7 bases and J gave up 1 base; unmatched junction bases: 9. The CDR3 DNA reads TGCGCCAGCTCAGGGGGCGCAGGAAAGAACACTGAAGCTTTCTTT. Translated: CASSGGAGKNTEAFF.

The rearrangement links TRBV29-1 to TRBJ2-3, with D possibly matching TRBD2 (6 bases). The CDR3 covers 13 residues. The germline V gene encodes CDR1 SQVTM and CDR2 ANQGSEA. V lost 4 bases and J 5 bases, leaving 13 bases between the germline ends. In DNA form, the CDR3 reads TGCAGCGTTGCGCCTACCGGGGGAGATACGCAGTATTTT. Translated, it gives CSVAPTGGDTQYF.

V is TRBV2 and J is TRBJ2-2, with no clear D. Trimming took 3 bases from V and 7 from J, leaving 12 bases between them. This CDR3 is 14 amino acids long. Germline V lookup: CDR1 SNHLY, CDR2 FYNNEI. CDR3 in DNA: TGTGCCAGCAGTGAGGAGCAGTTCCTCGGGGAGCTGTTTTTT. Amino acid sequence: CASSEEQFLGELFF.

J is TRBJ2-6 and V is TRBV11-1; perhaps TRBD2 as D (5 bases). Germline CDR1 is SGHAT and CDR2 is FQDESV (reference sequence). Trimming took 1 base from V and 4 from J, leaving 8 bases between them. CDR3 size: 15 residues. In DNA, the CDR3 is TGTGCCAGCAGCTTAGGAGGGAGCGGGGCCAACGTCCTGACTTTC. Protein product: CASSLGGSGANVLTF.

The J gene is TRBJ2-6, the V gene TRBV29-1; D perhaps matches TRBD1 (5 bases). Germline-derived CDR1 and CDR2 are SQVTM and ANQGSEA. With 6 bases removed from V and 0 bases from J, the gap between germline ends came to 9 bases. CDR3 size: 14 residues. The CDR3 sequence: CSVQRGSGANVLTF. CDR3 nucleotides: TGCAGCGTCCAAAGGGGCTCTGGGGCCAACGTCCTGACTTTC.

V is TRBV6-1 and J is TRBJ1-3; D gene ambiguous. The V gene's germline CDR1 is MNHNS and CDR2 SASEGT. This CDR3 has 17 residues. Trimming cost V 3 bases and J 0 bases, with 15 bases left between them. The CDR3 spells CASSDVAGGSSGNTIYF. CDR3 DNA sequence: TGTGCCAGCAGTGATGTGGCGGGCGGGAGCTCTGGAAACACCATATATTTT.

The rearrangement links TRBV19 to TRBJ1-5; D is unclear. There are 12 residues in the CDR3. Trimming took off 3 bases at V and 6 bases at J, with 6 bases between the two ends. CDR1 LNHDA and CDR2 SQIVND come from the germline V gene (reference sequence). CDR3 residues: CASSMEGQPQHF. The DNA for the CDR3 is TGTGCCAGTAGTATGGAGGGTCAGCCCCAGCATTTT.